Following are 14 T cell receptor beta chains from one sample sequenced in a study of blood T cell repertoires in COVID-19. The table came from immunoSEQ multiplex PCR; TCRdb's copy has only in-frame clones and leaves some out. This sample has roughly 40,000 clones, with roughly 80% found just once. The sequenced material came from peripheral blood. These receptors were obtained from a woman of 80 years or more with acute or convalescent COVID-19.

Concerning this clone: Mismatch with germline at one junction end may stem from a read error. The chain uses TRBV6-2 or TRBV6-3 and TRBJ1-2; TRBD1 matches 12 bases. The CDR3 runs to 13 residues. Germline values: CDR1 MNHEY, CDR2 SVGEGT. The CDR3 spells CASSTTAGTGGSF. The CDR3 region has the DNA TGTGCCAGCAGCACCACTGCCGGGACAGGGGGCAGCTTC.

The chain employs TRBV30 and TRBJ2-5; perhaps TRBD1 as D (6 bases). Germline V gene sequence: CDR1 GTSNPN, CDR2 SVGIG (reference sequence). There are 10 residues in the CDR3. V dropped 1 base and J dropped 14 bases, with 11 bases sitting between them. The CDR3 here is CAWSERGTYF. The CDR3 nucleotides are TGTGCCTGGAGTGAAAGGGGGACATACTTC.

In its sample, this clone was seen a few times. In DNA, the CDR3 is TGTGCCATCAGGTTACAGGGGGGTACAGATACGCAGTATTTT. As protein: CAIRLQGGTDTQYF. The J gene is TRBJ2-3, the V gene TRBV10-3; TRBD1 matches 8 bases. The CDR3 spans 14 residues. The germline V gene has CDR1 ENHRY and CDR2 SYGVKD. Unmatched junction bases numbered 5, after V lost 6 bases and J lost 3 bases.

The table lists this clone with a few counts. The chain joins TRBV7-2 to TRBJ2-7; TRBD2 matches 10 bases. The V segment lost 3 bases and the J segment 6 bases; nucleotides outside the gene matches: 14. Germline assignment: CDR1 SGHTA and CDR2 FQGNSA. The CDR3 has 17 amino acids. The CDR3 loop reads CASSFWPSGSVGGEQYF. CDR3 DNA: TGTGCCAGCAGCTTCTGGCCTAGCGGGAGTGTGGGCGGCGAGCAGTACTTC.

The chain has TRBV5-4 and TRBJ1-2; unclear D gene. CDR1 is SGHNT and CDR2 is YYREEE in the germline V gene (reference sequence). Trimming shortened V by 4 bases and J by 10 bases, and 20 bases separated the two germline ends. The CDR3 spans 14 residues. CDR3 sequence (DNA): TGTGCCAGCAGCCCCACCCCAGTTCAAGTCGACTACACCTTC. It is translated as CASSPTPVQVDYTF.

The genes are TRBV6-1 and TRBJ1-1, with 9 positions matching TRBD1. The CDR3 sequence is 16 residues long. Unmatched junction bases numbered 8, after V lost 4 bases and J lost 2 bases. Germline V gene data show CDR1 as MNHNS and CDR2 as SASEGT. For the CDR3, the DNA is TGTGCCAGCAGTGCTACAGGGGGCGGTGGAAACACTGAAGCTTTCTTT. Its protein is CASSATGGGGNTEAFF.

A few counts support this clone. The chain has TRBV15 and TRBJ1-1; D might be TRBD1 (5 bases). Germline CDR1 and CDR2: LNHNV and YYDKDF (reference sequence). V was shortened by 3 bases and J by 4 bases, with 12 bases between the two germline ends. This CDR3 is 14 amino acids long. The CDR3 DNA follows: TGTGCCACCAGCAGGGATACAGGTGGCACTGAAGCTTTCTTT. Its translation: CATSRDTGGTEAFF.

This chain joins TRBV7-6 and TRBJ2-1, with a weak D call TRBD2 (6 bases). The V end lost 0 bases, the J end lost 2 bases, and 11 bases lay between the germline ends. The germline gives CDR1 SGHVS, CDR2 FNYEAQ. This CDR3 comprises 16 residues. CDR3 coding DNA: TGTGCCAGCAGCTTAGCACAGCTAGCGACCTACAATGAGCAGTTCTTC. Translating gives CASSLAQLATYNEQFF.

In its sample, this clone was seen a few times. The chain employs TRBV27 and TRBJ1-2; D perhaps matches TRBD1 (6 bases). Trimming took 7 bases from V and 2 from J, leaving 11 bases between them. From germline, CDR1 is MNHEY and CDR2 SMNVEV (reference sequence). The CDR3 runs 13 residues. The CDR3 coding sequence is TGTGCCAGCACGGGGGGGCCCAACTATGGCTACACCTTC. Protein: CASTGGPNYGYTF.

The CDR3 bases are TGTGCCAGCAGGTATAGCGGGAGGGCCCAGGAGACCCAGTACTTC. It codes for CASRYSGRAQETQYF. J is TRBJ2-5 and V is TRBV6-5, with 11 bases identical to TRBD2. There are 15 residues in the CDR3. From germline, CDR1 is MNHEY and CDR2 SVGAGI. The junction had 8 bases not matched to a gene; V was cut back by 6 bases and J by 5 bases.

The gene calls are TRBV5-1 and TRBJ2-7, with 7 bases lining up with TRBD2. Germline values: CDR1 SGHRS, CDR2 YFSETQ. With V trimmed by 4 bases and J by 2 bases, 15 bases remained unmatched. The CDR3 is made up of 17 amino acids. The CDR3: CASSPLAGLRPAYEQYF. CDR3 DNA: TGCGCCAGCAGCCCGTTAGCGGGCTTACGCCCTGCCTACGAGCAGTACTTC.

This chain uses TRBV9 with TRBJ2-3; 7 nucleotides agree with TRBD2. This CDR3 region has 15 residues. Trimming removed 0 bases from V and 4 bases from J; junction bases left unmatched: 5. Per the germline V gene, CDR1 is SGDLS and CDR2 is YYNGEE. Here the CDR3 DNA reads TGTGCCAGCAGCGTAGGCGGGAGCGGGCCAGATACGCAGTATTTT. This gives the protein CASSVGGSGPDTQYF.

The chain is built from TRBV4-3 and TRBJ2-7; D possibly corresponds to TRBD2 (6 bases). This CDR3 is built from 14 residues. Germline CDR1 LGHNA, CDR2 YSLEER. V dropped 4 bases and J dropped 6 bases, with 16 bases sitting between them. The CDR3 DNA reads TGCGCCAGCAGCCCCTTGGTGGGGGGAAGCGAGCAGTACTTC. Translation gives CASSPLVGGSEQYF.

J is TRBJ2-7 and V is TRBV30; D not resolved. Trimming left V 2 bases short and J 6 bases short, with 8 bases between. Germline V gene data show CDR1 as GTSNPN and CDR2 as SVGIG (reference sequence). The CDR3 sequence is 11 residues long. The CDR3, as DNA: TGTGCCTGGAGTTTTTCGGGCGAGCAGTACTTC. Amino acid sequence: CAWSFSGEQYF.